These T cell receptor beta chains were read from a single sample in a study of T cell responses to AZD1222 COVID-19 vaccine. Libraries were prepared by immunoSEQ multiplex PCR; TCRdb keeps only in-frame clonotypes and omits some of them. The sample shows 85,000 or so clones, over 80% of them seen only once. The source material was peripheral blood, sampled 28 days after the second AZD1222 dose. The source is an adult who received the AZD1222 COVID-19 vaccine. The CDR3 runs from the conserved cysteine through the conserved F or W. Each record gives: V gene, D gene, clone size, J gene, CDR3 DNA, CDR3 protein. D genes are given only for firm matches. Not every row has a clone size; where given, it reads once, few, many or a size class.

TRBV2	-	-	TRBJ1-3	TGTGCCAGCAGTGAAGAGGCAGCCGGGACTGGAAACACCATATATTTT	CASSEEAAGTGNTIYF
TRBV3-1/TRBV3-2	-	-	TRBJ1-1	TGTGCCAGCAGCCAAGTGCCGAACACTGAAGCTTTCTTT	CASSQVPNTEAFF
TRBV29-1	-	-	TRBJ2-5	TGCAGCGTTGATAGGGGCGGGGAGACCCAGTACTTC	CSVDRGGETQYF
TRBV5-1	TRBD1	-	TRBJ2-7	TGCGCCAGCAGCTTGAGCGGGACAGGGAAAAGGTACGAGCAGTACTTC	CASSLSGTGKRYEQYF
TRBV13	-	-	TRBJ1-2	TGTGCCAGCAGCTTAGAGTCAGGGGAGGATTATGGCTACACCTTC	CASSLESGEDYGYTF
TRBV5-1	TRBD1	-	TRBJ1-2	TGCGCCAGCAGCAATGGACAGGGAAACTATGGCTACACCTTC	CASSNGQGNYGYTF
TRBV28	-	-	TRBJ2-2	TGTGCCAGCAGTTTACAACTAGCAACCGGGGAGCTGTTTTTT	CASSLQLATGELFF
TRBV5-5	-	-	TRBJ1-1	TGTGCCAGCAGCTTAAGTAGACAGGACTTCGCCACTGAAGCTTTCTTT	CASSLSRQDFATEAFF
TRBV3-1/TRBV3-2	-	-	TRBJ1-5	TGTGCCAGCAGCCTAAGTACAGGGAGGGGGCCCCAGCATTTT	CASSLSTGRGPQHF
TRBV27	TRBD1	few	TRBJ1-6	TGTGCCAGCAGTCCATCCCGGACAGGGGTTGGTTCACCCCTCCACTTT	CASSPSRTGVGSPLHF
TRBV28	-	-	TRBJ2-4	TGTGCCAGCACCCAACCCCCAGCAGGCTGGAACATTCAGTACTTC	CASTQPPAGWNIQYF
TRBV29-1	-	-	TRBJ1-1	TGCAGCGTTGAAGCAAACACTGAAGCTTTCTTT	CSVEANTEAFF
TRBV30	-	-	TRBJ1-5	TGTGCCTGGAGTGTAGGTAATTGGGCGGAGCCCCAGCATTTT	CAWSVGNWAEPQHF
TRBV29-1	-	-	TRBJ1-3	TGCAGCGTTGACTCCGCTGCGGAATCTGGAAACACCATATATTTT	CSVDSAAESGNTIYF
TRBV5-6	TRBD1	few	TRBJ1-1	TGTGCCAGCAGCGGGACAGGGGTGAACACTGAAGCTTTCTTT	CASSGTGVNTEAFF
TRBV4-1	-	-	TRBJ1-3	TGCGCCAGCAGCCAACCTACTAAGGGGGGCCCCATTGGAAACACCATATATTTT	CASSQPTKGGPIGNTIYF
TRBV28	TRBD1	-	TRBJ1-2	TGTGCCAGCAGTGACAGGGGGTATGGCTACACCTTC	CASSDRGYGYTF
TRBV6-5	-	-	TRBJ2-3	TGTGCCAGCAGTTACTCGCCGGGGGCCCCGGATACGCAGTATTTT	CASSYSPGAPDTQYF
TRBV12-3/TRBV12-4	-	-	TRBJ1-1	TGTGCCAGCAGCCTCGGTTTCCTTAGCGGAGCTTTCTTT	CASSLGFLSGAFF
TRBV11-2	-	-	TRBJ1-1	TGTGCCAGCAGCTTAGGCTCGGAGAACACTGAAGCTTTCTTT	CASSLGSENTEAFF
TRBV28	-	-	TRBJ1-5	TGTGCCAGCAGTTTGAAACAGGTTACCAATCAGCCCCAGCATTTT	CASSLKQVTNQPQHF
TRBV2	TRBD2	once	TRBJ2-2	TGTGCCAGCACGGGACTAGCGGGAGTAACCGGGGAGCTGTTTTTT	CASTGLAGVTGELFF
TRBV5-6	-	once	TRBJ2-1	TGTGCCAGCAGCTTGGAGGGAGGATGGTACAATGAGCAGTTCTTC	CASSLEGGWYNEQFF
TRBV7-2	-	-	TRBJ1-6	TGTGCCAGCAGCTCCCGGACCTATTCACCCCTCCACTTT	CASSSRTYSPLHF
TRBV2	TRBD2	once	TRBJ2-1	TGTGCCAGCAGCGCCCCGGGTGGACTAGCGGGCAATGAGCAGTTCTTC	CASSAPGGLAGNEQFF
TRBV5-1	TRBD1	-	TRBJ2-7	TGCGCCAGCAGATTGAACCGGGACAGTACTTACGAGCAGTACTTC	CASRLNRDSTYEQYF
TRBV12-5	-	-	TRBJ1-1	TGTGCTAGTCAGGGCTCCTCGAACACTGAAGCTTTCTTT	CASQGSSNTEAFF